A single TCR beta chain is shown here with its context. The data are from a study of cytomegalovirus exposure and HLA in healthy donors. In the PCR, 60 Vbeta and 13 Jbeta primers were used. Clones were sequenced by immunoSEQ multiplex PCR, and TCRdb holds only the in-frame ones, with some missing. Of about 110,000 clones listed, over 60% are singletons. V lost 1 base to trimming and J lost 2 bases, with 15 bases between them. The CDR3 spans 17 residues. Germline CDR1 MNHEY, CDR2 SMNVEV (reference sequence). The chain combines TRBV27 with TRBJ2-1; D perhaps matches TRBD2 (6 bases). What was sequenced was PBMCs. The receptor's source is a man in his forties or fifties in good health and CMV-seropositive. CDR3 loop: CASSLWRGGGPYNEQFF. CDR3 coding DNA: TGTGCCAGCAGTTTATGGCGGGGCGGAGGGCCCTACAATGAGCAGTTCTTC.